These T cell receptor beta chains were read from a single sample in a study of neurological immune-mediated disorders. One entry per CDR3 protein, called by TCRdb with MiXCR from the 5' RACE reads. Of 30,000 to 35,000 distinct CDR3 sequences listed, over 3.5% are singletons. The source material was CD4+ T cells from blood. The origin of the receptors is a woman aged 40 to 50 in good health. The CDR3 runs from the conserved cysteine through the conserved F or W. Fields, in order: J gene, D gene, V gene, CDR3 protein. D genes are given only for firm matches.

j_call: TRBJ2-2; d_call: .; v_call: TRBV29-1; cdr3_aa: CSAALVAGKTGELFF
j_call: TRBJ1-1; d_call: .; v_call: TRBV20-1; cdr3_aa: CSASRGSGDAFF
j_call: TRBJ2-1; d_call: TRBD1; v_call: TRBV5-1; cdr3_aa: CASSSRQGRNEQFF
j_call: TRBJ2-1; d_call: .; v_call: TRBV7-2; cdr3_aa: CASSLVANSEQFF
j_call: TRBJ1-1; d_call: .; v_call: TRBV7-2; cdr3_aa: CASNSRRGNTEAFF
j_call: TRBJ2-7; d_call: .; v_call: TRBV20-1; cdr3_aa: CSAGGGAYEQYF
j_call: TRBJ2-1; d_call: .; v_call: TRBV5-6; cdr3_aa: CASSSQRIQFF
j_call: TRBJ1-1; d_call: .; v_call: TRBV14; cdr3_aa: CASSQDRRPWGTEAFF
j_call: TRBJ1-1; d_call: .; v_call: TRBV20-1; cdr3_aa: CSARDPRPMSNTEAFF
j_call: TRBJ2-2; d_call: .; v_call: TRBV7-8; cdr3_aa: CASSFQGATGELFF
j_call: TRBJ2-1; d_call: .; v_call: TRBV29-1; cdr3_aa: CSVVGRSSYNEQFF
j_call: TRBJ2-1; d_call: .; v_call: TRBV18; cdr3_aa: CASSLETGSYNEQFF
j_call: TRBJ2-1; d_call: .; v_call: TRBV5-1; cdr3_aa: CASSLVSVDYNEQFF
j_call: TRBJ2-4; d_call: TRBD2; v_call: TRBV5-1; cdr3_aa: CASSPLMGLADIQYF
j_call: TRBJ2-7; d_call: .; v_call: TRBV7-8; cdr3_aa: CASSPGGVEQYF
j_call: TRBJ2-7; d_call: .; v_call: TRBV6-5; cdr3_aa: CASSFEGLGSGEQYF
j_call: TRBJ1-2; d_call: .; v_call: TRBV7-9; cdr3_aa: CASSPQFAADYGYTF
j_call: TRBJ1-1; d_call: .; v_call: TRBV7-2; cdr3_aa: CASSLGGTPMNTEAFF
j_call: TRBJ2-1; d_call: .; v_call: TRBV4-2; cdr3_aa: CASSLEGAGAFEWANEQFF
j_call: TRBJ2-2; d_call: TRBD1; v_call: TRBV2; cdr3_aa: CASRIGTGRAGELFF
j_call: TRBJ2-1; d_call: TRBD2; v_call: TRBV28; cdr3_aa: CASSLIAGDGNEQFF
j_call: TRBJ1-1; d_call: .; v_call: TRBV10-3; cdr3_aa: CAISERSKNTEAFF
j_call: TRBJ2-3; d_call: .; v_call: TRBV5-1; cdr3_aa: CASSLAVGAETDTQYF
j_call: TRBJ1-2; d_call: .; v_call: TRBV5-1; cdr3_aa: CASGIGQNYGYTF
j_call: TRBJ1-5; d_call: .; v_call: TRBV6-1; cdr3_aa: CASSEGGGGQPQHF
j_call: TRBJ2-1; d_call: .; v_call: TRBV5-1; cdr3_aa: CASRIQSSSYNEQFF
j_call: TRBJ2-1; d_call: .; v_call: TRBV15; cdr3_aa: CATSRVEYSNEQFF
j_call: TRBJ2-1; d_call: .; v_call: TRBV5-1; cdr3_aa: CASSFRSSYNEQFF
j_call: TRBJ2-5; d_call: .; v_call: TRBV12-3/TRBV12-4; cdr3_aa: CASSLGSGVQETQYF
j_call: TRBJ1-2; d_call: .; v_call: TRBV7-6; cdr3_aa: CASSSTSWGGGYTF